Only a few counts were recorded for the clone carrying this TCR beta chain. These data originate in a study of blood T cells in healthy people across ages. The CDR3 is 14 amino acids. Per the germline V gene, CDR1 is MNHEY and CDR2 is SVGEGT. V shed 0 bases and J shed 5 bases, with 11 bases lying between them. Using a J-beta primer mix together with a sample-barcoded 5' primer, a second PCR was run for roughly 7 to 12 cycles. Each cDNA molecule carried a tag from a template-switch adaptor that contained 12 random nucleotides. Each CDR3 protein is one row after TCRdb ran MiXCR on the 5' RACE reads. This table has about 1,600,000 distinct CDR3 sequences, roughly 45% appearing once.

The genes are TRBV6-2 or TRBV6-3 and TRBJ2-7; no reliable D call. The receptor's source is a woman between 18 and 29 years old in good health. What was sequenced was blood. The CDR3 bases are TGTGCCAGCAGTTACTCCACCGTTTCCCACGAGCAGTACTTC. It specifies CASSYSTVSHEQYF.